This T cell receptor beta chain was sequenced during a study of identical twins (dated by TCRdb to 2015 to 2016). With regard to the full study: TCR alpha and beta repertoires from monozygotic twins, unrelated adults of various ages and cord blood were deep-sequenced to test whether fetal clonotypes persist. Replicate twin experiments were performed at different times using different library preparation protocols to rule out contamination.

All donors were healthy Caucasians. Three pairs of female monozygotic twins, all aged roughly 18 to 29 years, were included in the twin cohort. Positive isolation kits from Invitrogen were used to isolate the CD4+ and CD8+ T cell populations. Study-wide findings and limitations: A weaker excess of twin sharing was found in beta out-of-frame sequences because the signal-to-noise ratio was lowered by fewer shared sequences. Because the same donors could not be followed over many years, conclusions were based on cross-sectional statistical analysis. Out-of-frame TCR alpha sharing in monozygotic twins was systematically underestimated by recombination models, whereas sharing between unrelated individuals was in agreement with the recombination models. Abundant cord blood beta clonotypes had fewer insertions, young adult naive repertoires showed a similar but weaker trend, and memory repertoires showed no such trend. Out-of-frame TCR alpha sequences shared between twins showed an excess of low generation-probability sequences compared with coincidental sharing between unrelated individuals. Zero-insertion analyses could be partly confounded by invariant T cells such as MAIT and iNKT, although diverse VJ usage argued against such confounding for most clonotypes.

To prepare the library, 5' RACE was applied. Sequencing took place on an Illumina HiSeq 2000. Template switching added a universal primer binding site, and the final cDNA carried a unique molecular identifier that allowed TCR cDNA molecules to be counted accurately. First-strand cDNA for TCR alpha and beta chains was synthesized from specific primers in the conserved constant-segment region. Each cDNA library was double barcoded, with a SMART-Mk sample barcode plus Illumina barcodes, to control for contamination. TruSeq adapter sequences along with Illumina sample barcodes were introduced in two successive PCR steps. The Illumina HiSeq platform was used with custom primers to sequence TCR alpha and beta cDNA libraries. In the authors' own workflow: MiGEC was used to process raw reads and extract unique molecular identifiers, and MiXCR was used to find CDR3 positions. Recombination models were inferred per individual with the repgenHMM and IGoR tools using an EM algorithm. The analysis of shared clonotypes was done with the tcR package in R, with sharing normalized by the product of cloneset sizes. To study raw recombination free of thymic and clonal selection effects, out-of-frame nonproductive sequences were analyzed. TCRdb reprocessing: public reads trimmed at Q25 with fastp, clones called with MiXCR, in-frame beta chains kept. CDR3 protein sequences are deduplicated, and each keeps its most common genes and DNA. TCRdb's processing, not the study's, gives the V and J calls here. A total of around 490,000 distinct CDR3 sequences appear in this sample, about a fifth of them only once. The top ten clonotypes cover 0.48% of the sample.

On this clonotype: Its antigen is currently not known. No quality values exist for individual bases; no much larger clone is one base distant.

The V end loses 4 bases and the J end loses 0 bases, and a stretch of 9 bases separates them. From the germline V gene (reference sequence), CDR1 is DFQATT and CDR2 is SNEGSKA. The CDR3, cysteine through phenylalanine, is 14 amino acids long. The kept DNA is CDR3 alone, 42 bases in frame from the first base. The data were also submitted as part of a second study, on yellow fever vaccine responses in identical twins. The second study reports: The authors reported that the T cell response to vaccination in identical twins appeared partly convergent and partly personalized. In the study, vaccine-responding T cell clones were precisely tracked in identical twins.

The chain was built from TRBV20-1 and TRBJ2-2, with the D gene too uncertain to name. This clonotype originated in a woman aged 18-29 years in good health. The sample consisted of CD4+ T cells sorted from blood. The nucleotides read TGCAGTGCTACCCGGGCCCCGAACACCGGGGAGCTGTTTTTT. Translated, this gives CSATRAPNTGELFF.